This T cell receptor beta chain was captured in a study of ipilimumab plus nivolumab after autologous stem cell transplantation. Study in general: Both relapsed and primary refractory DLBCL were included.

Generated by immunoSEQ multiplex PCR, the TCRdb table keeps only in-frame clones and is missing some. The sample contains around 12,000 clones, 60% to 75% of which appear only once. Patients received nivolumab 3 mg/kg at weeks 1, 4, 7, 10, then fortnightly to week 26. Study outcomes and limitations: TCR repertoire, Treg phenotype and gut microbiota reportedly support more study of this approach.

Germline V gene data show CDR1 as GTSNPN and CDR2 as SVGIG (reference sequence). V gave up 1 base and J gave up 4 bases, with 13 bases separating them. The CDR3 loop spans 14 amino acids. This clone was observed a single time. No antigen is known for it. The V call is TRBV30, the J call TRBJ1-1; no clear D gene. The source of this sequence is a male donor with diffuse large B-cell lymphoma. Sequencing used PBMCs, obtained in a trial of ipilimumab plus nivolumab as post-transplant consolidation. CDR3 region: CAWSDTRFGTEAFF. In nucleotides, the CDR3 is TGTGCCTGGAGTGACACACGGTTTGGCACTGAAGCTTTCTTT.